These T cell receptor beta chains were read from a single sample in a study of T cell repertoires in aging, cancer and after chemotherapy. TCRdb redid the calling of the multiplex PCR reads with MiXCR, one entry per CDR3 protein. The table has about 5,100 distinct CDR3 sequences, around 27% seen once. Sequencing was carried out using blood. Receptors were obtained from a human donor with a solid tumor. CDR3s include the opening cysteine and the closing phenylalanine or tryptophan. A D gene is named only where the DNA matches it firmly. Clone size is shown for a subset of rows, as once, few, many or a class of expanded clone.

cdr3_aa: CASSLSLQGREQYF
cdr3_nt: TGTGCCAGCAGTTTAAGCCTACAGGGCCGCGAGCAGTACTTC
clone_size: -
v_call: TRBV12-3/TRBV12-4
j_call: TRBJ2-7
d_call: -

cdr3_aa: CASSARQGGIYGYTF
cdr3_nt: TGTGCCAGCAGCGCCCGACAGGGAGGCATCTATGGCTACACCTTC
clone_size: medium-sized
v_call: TRBV7-2
j_call: TRBJ1-2
d_call: TRBD1

cdr3_aa: CASSFHGQDTEAFF
cdr3_nt: TGCGCCAGCAGCTTCCATGGACAGGACACTGAAGCTTTCTTT
clone_size: -
v_call: TRBV5-1
j_call: TRBJ1-1
d_call: TRBD1

cdr3_aa: CSAVGRDLYGYTF
cdr3_nt: TGCAGTGCTGTCGGACGAGATCTCTATGGCTACACCTTC
clone_size: few
v_call: TRBV20-1
j_call: TRBJ1-2
d_call: -

cdr3_aa: CASSLGDTPTDTQYF
cdr3_nt: TGTGCCAGCAGCTTGGGAGATACCCCCACAGATACGCAGTATTTT
clone_size: few
v_call: TRBV5-6
j_call: TRBJ2-3
d_call: -

cdr3_aa: CASSYDPQGNYGYTF
cdr3_nt: TGTGCCAGCAGTTACGATCCCCAGGGGAACTATGGCTACACCTTC
clone_size: few
v_call: TRBV6-5
j_call: TRBJ1-2
d_call: -

cdr3_aa: CASSLERAGHEQYF
cdr3_nt: TGTGCCAGCAGTTTGGAGCGCGCGGGGCACGAGCAGTACTTC
clone_size: few
v_call: TRBV27
j_call: TRBJ2-7
d_call: -

cdr3_aa: CASSPGGLAGVETQYF
cdr3_nt: TGTGCCAGCAGCCCCGGAGGGCTAGCGGGGGTCGAGACCCAGTACTTC
clone_size: -
v_call: TRBV5-8
j_call: TRBJ2-5
d_call: TRBD2

cdr3_aa: CASTPAAGGHEQYF
cdr3_nt: TGTGCCAGCACCCCGGCAGCGGGAGGCCACGAGCAGTACTTC
clone_size: few
v_call: TRBV19
j_call: TRBJ2-7
d_call: TRBD2

cdr3_aa: CASTMDYASEQYF
cdr3_nt: TGTGCCAGTACCATGGACTACGCCTCGGAACAGTACTTC
clone_size: -
v_call: TRBV12-3/TRBV12-4
j_call: TRBJ2-7
d_call: -

cdr3_aa: CSAREVYGYTF
cdr3_nt: TGCAGTGCTAGAGAGGTGTATGGCTACACCTTC
clone_size: few
v_call: TRBV20-1
j_call: TRBJ1-2
d_call: -

cdr3_aa: CASRRPRAGANVLTF
cdr3_nt: TGTGCCAGCAGGCGCCCGAGAGCTGGGGCCAACGTCCTGACTTTC
clone_size: -
v_call: TRBV7-9
j_call: TRBJ2-6
d_call: -

cdr3_aa: CASSRRIPLNSPLHF
cdr3_nt: TGTGCCAGCAGTCGGCGAATCCCGCTTAATTCACCCCTCCACTTT
clone_size: few
v_call: TRBV27
j_call: TRBJ1-6
d_call: -

cdr3_aa: CASSPRGLYNQPQHF
cdr3_nt: TGTGCCAGTAGTCCCCGGGGCCTCTACAATCAGCCCCAGCATTTT
clone_size: few
v_call: TRBV19
j_call: TRBJ1-5
d_call: -

cdr3_aa: CASRAEGTNTGELFF
cdr3_nt: TGTGCCAGCAGAGCCGAAGGCACGAACACCGGGGAGCTGTTTTTT
clone_size: few
v_call: TRBV5-5
j_call: TRBJ2-2
d_call: -

cdr3_aa: CASSLAGGQKF
cdr3_nt: TGTGCCAGCAGCTTAGCGGGGGGTCAGAAGTTC
clone_size: few
v_call: TRBV7-9
j_call: TRBJ2-7
d_call: -

cdr3_aa: CASSPDGPEAFF
cdr3_nt: TGTGCCAGCAGTCCAGATGGACCTGAAGCTTTCTTT
clone_size: few
v_call: TRBV12-3/TRBV12-4
j_call: TRBJ1-1
d_call: -

cdr3_aa: CASSYGPSNTGELFF
cdr3_nt: TGTGCCAGCAGTTACGGACCCTCGAACACCGGGGAGCTGTTTTTT
clone_size: medium-sized
v_call: TRBV6-5
j_call: TRBJ2-2
d_call: -

cdr3_aa: CSAPDHNEQFF
cdr3_nt: TGCAGCGCTCCGGACCACAATGAGCAGTTCTTC
clone_size: large
v_call: TRBV29-1
j_call: TRBJ2-1
d_call: -

cdr3_aa: CASSGVWINRGGNTIYF
cdr3_nt: TGTGCCAGCAGTGGGGTGTGGATAAATCGTGGGGGAAACACCATATATTTT
clone_size: -
v_call: TRBV6-1
j_call: TRBJ1-3
d_call: -

cdr3_aa: CASSYTPGTANEQFF
cdr3_nt: TGTGCCAGCAGTTACACCCCCGGGACTGCCAATGAGCAGTTCTTC
clone_size: medium-sized
v_call: TRBV6-5
j_call: TRBJ2-1
d_call: -

cdr3_aa: CASRLRGVPEAFF
cdr3_nt: TGTGCCAGCAGACTTCGGGGGGTCCCTGAAGCTTTCTTT
clone_size: few
v_call: TRBV5-6
j_call: TRBJ1-1
d_call: -

cdr3_aa: CASSSGNGDTQYF
cdr3_nt: TGTGCCAGCAGCTCCGGAAACGGAGATACGCAGTATTTT
clone_size: -
v_call: TRBV11-3
j_call: TRBJ2-3
d_call: -

cdr3_aa: CSARADMNTEAFF
cdr3_nt: TGCAGTGCTAGGGCAGACATGAACACTGAAGCTTTCTTT
clone_size: -
v_call: TRBV20-1
j_call: TRBJ1-1
d_call: -

cdr3_aa: CASSLEFGRLWDSGANVLTF
cdr3_nt: TGTGCCAGCAGCTTGGAATTCGGCAGACTCTGGGACTCTGGGGCCAACGTCCTGACTTTC
clone_size: -
v_call: TRBV5-6
j_call: TRBJ2-6
d_call: -

cdr3_aa: CASGLIFLGSETQYF
cdr3_nt: TGTGCTAGTGGTTTGATCTTTTTGGGGAGCGAGACCCAGTACTTC
clone_size: -
v_call: TRBV12-5
j_call: TRBJ2-5
d_call: -

cdr3_aa: CSAGQGRSYTF
cdr3_nt: TGCAGCGCCGGACAGGGTCGGAGCTACACCTTC
clone_size: -
v_call: TRBV29-1
j_call: TRBJ1-2
d_call: TRBD1

cdr3_aa: CASSLLRTNEQFF
cdr3_nt: TGTGCCAGCAGTCTCTTGAGGACCAATGAGCAGTTCTTC
clone_size: few
v_call: TRBV6-6
j_call: TRBJ2-1
d_call: -

cdr3_aa: CASSAPGGAYGYTF
cdr3_nt: TGTGCCAGCAGCGCACCGGGCGGGGCCTATGGCTACACCTTC
clone_size: few
v_call: TRBV5-4
j_call: TRBJ1-2
d_call: -

cdr3_aa: CASSLWVGNTIYF
cdr3_nt: TGCGCCAGCAGCTTGTGGGTTGGAAACACCATATATTTT
clone_size: -
v_call: TRBV5-1
j_call: TRBJ1-3
d_call: -

cdr3_aa: CASSLSDGSNQPQHF
cdr3_nt: TGTGCCAGCAGTCTATCCGACGGTAGCAATCAGCCCCAGCATTTT
clone_size: -
v_call: TRBV6-5
j_call: TRBJ1-5
d_call: -

cdr3_aa: CAWNRVEDGYTF
cdr3_nt: TGTGCCTGGAACAGGGTGGAGGATGGCTACACCTTC
clone_size: medium-sized
v_call: TRBV30
j_call: TRBJ1-2
d_call: -

cdr3_aa: CASRPVLTGGDYGYTF
cdr3_nt: TGTGCCAGCAGACCAGTTTTGACAGGGGGAGACTATGGCTACACCTTC
clone_size: few
v_call: TRBV6-1
j_call: TRBJ1-2
d_call: TRBD1

cdr3_aa: CAWNRAPHGEQYF
cdr3_nt: TGTGCCTGGAACCGGGCTCCACACGGCGAGCAGTACTTC
clone_size: medium-sized
v_call: TRBV30
j_call: TRBJ2-7
d_call: -

cdr3_aa: CASSGRFGGSPYEQYF
cdr3_nt: TGTGCCAGCAGTGGACGGTTCGGGGGCTCCCCCTACGAGCAGTACTTC
clone_size: -
v_call: TRBV25-1
j_call: TRBJ2-7
d_call: -

cdr3_aa: CASSLGGLAGRNEQFF
cdr3_nt: TGTGCCAGCAGCTTAGGTGGTCTAGCGGGGCGCAATGAGCAGTTCTTC
clone_size: once
v_call: TRBV7-2
j_call: TRBJ2-1
d_call: TRBD2

cdr3_aa: CASSLAGDLRAYEQYF
cdr3_nt: TGTGCCAGCAGCCTCGCAGGGGACCTAAGGGCCTACGAGCAGTACTTC
clone_size: -
v_call: TRBV14
j_call: TRBJ2-7
d_call: -

cdr3_aa: CASSYGGFPPPPLHF
cdr3_nt: TGTGCCAGCAGTTACGGGGGTTTTCCCCCTCCGCCCCTCCACTTT
clone_size: medium-sized
v_call: TRBV6-5
j_call: TRBJ1-6
d_call: -

cdr3_aa: CASSTRASGSYEQYF
cdr3_nt: TGTGCCAGTAGTACCAGGGCATCGGGCTCCTACGAGCAGTACTTC
clone_size: few
v_call: TRBV19
j_call: TRBJ2-7
d_call: -

cdr3_aa: CASSKGRGNEKLFF
cdr3_nt: TGTGCCAGCTCGAAAGGGCGGGGTAATGAAAAACTGTTTTTT
clone_size: -
v_call: TRBV6-5
j_call: TRBJ1-4
d_call: -

cdr3_aa: CASSQQTNYSPLHF
cdr3_nt: TGTGCCAGCAGTCAACAGACGAATTATTCACCCCTCCACTTT
clone_size: medium-sized
v_call: TRBV6-5
j_call: TRBJ1-6
d_call: -

cdr3_aa: CATSRGEGVYNQPQHF
cdr3_nt: TGTGCCACCAGCAGAGGGGAGGGGGTCTACAATCAGCCCCAGCATTTT
clone_size: -
v_call: TRBV15
j_call: TRBJ1-5
d_call: -

cdr3_aa: CASAQASGNTIYF
cdr3_nt: TGTGCCAGTGCTCAGGCCTCTGGAAACACCATATATTTT
clone_size: -
v_call: TRBV6-2/TRBV6-3
j_call: TRBJ1-3
d_call: -

cdr3_aa: CASSLFAEKNTGELFF
cdr3_nt: TGTGCCAGCAGCTTGTTTGCAGAAAAGAACACCGGGGAGCTGTTTTTT
clone_size: -
v_call: TRBV7-9
j_call: TRBJ2-2
d_call: -

cdr3_aa: CATSEGRTGVYEQYF
cdr3_nt: TGTGCCACCAGTGAGGGGAGGACAGGGGTCTACGAGCAGTACTTC
clone_size: -
v_call: TRBV24-1
j_call: TRBJ2-7
d_call: TRBD1

cdr3_aa: CASSQGGLIKYF
cdr3_nt: TGTGCCAGCAGCCAAGGGGGACTGATAAAGTATTTT
clone_size: few
v_call: TRBV14
j_call: TRBJ2-3
d_call: -

cdr3_aa: CASSLFNVPEAFF
cdr3_nt: TGTGCCAGCAGTTTATTTAATGTGCCTGAAGCTTTCTTT
clone_size: -
v_call: TRBV12-3/TRBV12-4
j_call: TRBJ1-1
d_call: -

cdr3_aa: CASSERTANTGELFF
cdr3_nt: TGTGCCAGCAGTGAAAGGACAGCGAACACCGGGGAGCTGTTTTTT
clone_size: once
v_call: TRBV25-1
j_call: TRBJ2-2
d_call: -

cdr3_aa: CASSGSGQGRVYEQYF
cdr3_nt: TGTGCCAGCAGTGGTTCCGGACAGGGGAGAGTTTACGAGCAGTACTTC
clone_size: -
v_call: TRBV25-1
j_call: TRBJ2-7
d_call: TRBD1

cdr3_aa: CASSSKGLTAANTGELFF
cdr3_nt: TGTGCCAGCAGTTCCAAGGGGCTGACAGCAGCGAACACCGGGGAGCTGTTTTTT
clone_size: few
v_call: TRBV6-5
j_call: TRBJ2-2
d_call: -

cdr3_aa: CASSEYTSERPNTGELFF
cdr3_nt: TGTGCCAGCAGTGAATATACTAGCGAGCGACCGAACACCGGGGAGCTGTTTTTT
clone_size: few
v_call: TRBV25-1
j_call: TRBJ2-2
d_call: TRBD2

cdr3_aa: CAIGASGSYNEQFF
cdr3_nt: TGTGCCATCGGAGCTAGCGGGAGCTACAATGAGCAGTTCTTC
clone_size: -
v_call: TRBV10-3
j_call: TRBJ2-1
d_call: TRBD2

cdr3_aa: CSAGTSPFGNEQFF
cdr3_nt: TGCAGCGCTGGGACTAGCCCCTTCGGGAATGAGCAGTTCTTC
clone_size: once
v_call: TRBV29-1
j_call: TRBJ2-1
d_call: TRBD2

cdr3_aa: CSARASLYTF
cdr3_nt: TGCAGTGCTAGAGCCAGTCTCTACACCTTC
clone_size: few
v_call: TRBV20-1
j_call: TRBJ1-2
d_call: -